The 23 T cell receptor beta chains given below trace back to one sample, sequenced in a study of T cell responses to AZD1222 COVID-19 vaccine. Produced via immunoSEQ multiplex PCR; TCRdb's table is partial and in-frame only. The data hold about 88,000 clones, with about 92% observed a single time. This sample comprised peripheral blood, obtained on day 0 of AZD1222 vaccination. All receptors derive from an adult in good health.

By share, this clone counts as medium-sized. The rearrangement joins TRBV6-1 to TRBJ2-7, with 9 nucleotides matching TRBD1. V lost 2 bases to trimming and J lost 1 base; unmatched junction nucleotides: 3. This CDR3 has 15 residues. Germline values: CDR1 MNHNS, CDR2 SASEGT. CDR3 in amino acids: CASSELQGASYEQYF. The CDR3, as DNA: TGTGCCAGCAGTGAATTACAGGGGGCTTCCTACGAGCAGTACTTC.

V usage is TRBV2 and J usage is TRBJ2-2, with 9 positions matching TRBD1. After removal of 6 bases from V and 0 bases from J, the junction contained 2 bases not matched to a gene. Germline CDR1 reads SNHLY; CDR2 reads FYNNEI. There are 15 residues in the CDR3. The CDR3 reads CASSGTGTNTGELFF. CDR3 in DNA: TGTGCCAGCAGCGGGACAGGGACGAACACCGGGGAGCTGTTTTTT.

The chain is built from TRBV29-1 and TRBJ2-4; tentative D call: TRBD1 (8 bases). CDR3 length: 17 residues. From germline, CDR1 is SQVTM and CDR2 ANQGSEA. Trimming stripped 0 bases from V and 0 bases from J, with 15 bases between. CDR3 nucleotides: TGCAGCGTTGAAGACTCACAGGGGGGGAGAGCCAAAAACATTCAGTACTTC. This sequence encodes CSVEDSQGGRAKNIQYF.

The chain joins TRBV19 to TRBJ1-5; D not certain. The germline V gene has CDR1 LNHDA and CDR2 SQIVND (reference sequence). V shed 0 bases and J shed 1 base, with 7 bases lying between them. The CDR3 is 15 residues long. CDR3 nucleotides: TGTGCCAGTAGTATAGATCCCGGGAGCAATCAGCCCCAGCATTTT. This codes for CASSIDPGSNQPQHF.

The CDR3 sequence is CASSPQGQGGTEAFF. DNA of the CDR3: TGTGCCAGCTCACCTCAGGGACAGGGTGGAACTGAAGCTTTCTTT. The chain couples TRBV18 to TRBJ1-1; 9 nucleotides agree with TRBD1. The CDR3 loop spans 15 amino acids. Germline values: CDR1 KGHSH, CDR2 LQKENI. V lost 3 bases to trimming and J lost 5 bases; unmatched junction nucleotides: 7.

This chain connects TRBV5-1 to TRBJ2-1; 9 bases map to TRBD2. This CDR3 region has 17 residues. Looked up from germline, CDR1 is SGHRS and CDR2 is YFSETQ. The J segment lost 2 bases and the V segment lost 2 bases, leaving 8 bases of the junction unmatched. The DNA for the CDR3 is TGCGCCAGCAGCTTCAACCCTAGCGGGATGGCCTACAATGAGCAGTTCTTC. Translating gives CASSFNPSGMAYNEQFF.

The rearrangement links TRBV7-9 to TRBJ2-7; the match to TRBD1 covers 8 bases. Trimming cost V 5 bases and J 6 bases; bases outside gene matches: 12. Germline CDR1 is SEHNR and CDR2 is FQNEAQ (reference sequence). The CDR3 runs to 15 residues. The CDR3 here is CASSERTGRFSEQYF. DNA for the CDR3: TGTGCCAGCAGCGAAAGGACAGGGCGGTTTAGCGAGCAGTACTTC.

The rearrangement joins TRBV2 to TRBJ1-4, with TRBD1 identical over 12 bases. V shed 3 bases, J shed 4 bases, and the junction held 6 bases outside the gene matches. The CDR3 loop spans 17 amino acids. CDR1 and CDR2 from the germline V gene are SNHLY and FYNNEI. In DNA, the CDR3 is TGTGCCAGCAGTGACCCGGGACAGGGGGCAATTAATGAAAAACTGTTTTTT. Translation gives CASSDPGQGAINEKLFF.

The chain is built from TRBV6-1 and TRBJ1-6; no clear D. This CDR3 has 14 amino acids. CDR1 and CDR2 from the germline V gene are MNHNS and SASEGT. Between the trimmed V and J ends, which lost 3 bases and 14 bases, there was a span of 17 bases. The CDR3 sequence: CASSDRELSRALHF. The CDR3 DNA sequence: TGTGCCAGCAGTGACCGGGAGCTCTCCCGAGCCCTCCACTTT.

V is TRBV10-3 and J is TRBJ2-3; D remains ambiguous. V shed 0 bases and J shed 0 bases, with 7 bases lying between them. The CDR3 length is 15 residues. Per germline, CDR1 ENHRY and CDR2 SYGVKD. The CDR3 loop is CAISESRDSTDTQYF. The CDR3 DNA sequence: TGTGCCATCAGTGAGTCGAGAGACAGCACAGATACGCAGTATTTT.

This chain joins TRBV7-2 and TRBJ1-2, with D possibly matching TRBD1 (5 bases). V was trimmed by 1 base and J by 4 bases, leaving 13 bases between them. Germline-derived CDR1 and CDR2 are SGHTA and FQGNSA. The CDR3 is 15 residues long. The CDR3 sequence is CASSLVGRGGYGYTF. Here the CDR3 DNA reads TGTGCCAGCAGCTTAGTGGGACGGGGGGGCTATGGCTACACCTTC.

This chain links TRBV6-7 with TRBJ1-3; no reliable D call. TRBV6-7 is given ORF status, its function remaining uncertain. The CDR3 is made up of 16 amino acids. Trimming left V 6 bases short and J 0 bases short, with 15 bases between. As DNA, the CDR3 is TGTGCCAGCAGCCTCGGTCAGGTCTGCTCTGGAAACACCATATATTTT. This sequence encodes CASSLGQVCSGNTIYF.

The rearrangement links TRBV21-1 to TRBJ1-2. TRBV21-1 is described as a pseudogene. CDR3 length: 17 amino acids. This CDR3 reads CASSKALSAEPNYGYTF. The CDR3, as DNA: TGTGCCAGCAGCAAAGCGCTTTCGGCAGAACCTAACTATGGCTACACCTTC.

J is TRBJ1-2 and V is TRBV11-2; D is ambiguous. V shed 1 base and J shed 4 bases, with 13 bases lying between them. The CDR3 has 15 amino acids. Germline V gene lookup returns CDR1 SGHAT and CDR2 FQNNGV. This chain's CDR3 is CASSLGTVGGYGYTF. The CDR3 DNA reads TGTGCCAGCAGCTTAGGAACTGTGGGTGGCTATGGCTACACCTTC.

This clone was detected ten times or more. This rearrangement joins TRBV9 to TRBJ2-1; a weak D match, TRBD2 (6 bases). The ends were cut back, 6 bases at V and 9 bases at J, with 22 bases in the middle. Germline CDR1 SGDLS, CDR2 YYNGEE. The CDR3 totals 15 residues. CDR3 nucleotides: TGTGCCAGCACGGCACCCGGGGCGGAGGGACTTGAGCAGTTCTTC. This codes for CASTAPGAEGLEQFF. The full variable domain, rest sourced from reference TRBV9 and TRBJ2-1, is DSGVTQTPKHLITATGQRVTLRCSPRSGDLSVYWYQQSLDQGLQFLIQYYNGEERAKGNILERFSAQQFPDLHSELNLSSLELGDSALYFCASTAPGAEGLEQFFGPGTRLTVL.

The chain carries TRBV28 and TRBJ1-4; the D gene is possibly TRBD1 (6 bases). Trimming cost V 6 bases and J 5 bases, with 16 bases left between them. Germline V gene sequence: CDR1 MDHEN, CDR2 SYDVKM. This CDR3 is built from 15 residues. The CDR3 bases are TGTGCCAGCAGCTCGCGGACAGACCGAAATGAAAAACTGTTTTTT. Its translation: CASSSRTDRNEKLFF. Together with reference TRBV28 and TRBJ1-4, the CDR3 gives the full variable domain: DVKVTQSSRYLVKRTGEKVFLECVQDMDHENMFWYRQDPGLGLRLIYFSYDVKMKEKGDIPEGYSVSREKKERFSLILESASTNQTSMYLCASSSRTDRNEKLFFGSGTQLSVL.

The chain combines TRBV19 with TRBJ2-2; D call uncertain. V was pared by 3 bases and J by 1 base, with 6 bases between. Germline assignment: CDR1 LNHDA and CDR2 SQIVND (reference sequence). The CDR3 runs to 14 residues. As DNA, the CDR3 is TGTGCCAGTAGTATCGGGCTGAACACCGGGGAGCTGTTTTTT. Residues: CASSIGLNTGELFF.

V gene TRBV18 combines with J gene TRBJ1-1; D is perhaps TRBD1 (5 bases). The CDR3 extends over 12 amino acids. V was pared by 3 bases and J by 7 bases, with 9 bases between. The germline gives CDR1 KGHSH, CDR2 LQKENI. This CDR3 reads CASSPRDLEAFF. CDR3 DNA: TGTGCCAGCTCACCCAGGGACCTTGAAGCTTTCTTT.

V usage is TRBV19 and J usage is TRBJ2-7; D ambiguous. Trimming took off 3 bases at V and 3 bases at J, with 12 bases between the two ends. The length of the CDR3 is 14 residues. Germline V gene data show CDR1 as LNHDA and CDR2 as SQIVND (reference sequence). The CDR3 DNA reads TGTGCCAGTAGTATGGATTTGATGAGCTACGAGCAGTACTTC. It is translated as CASSMDLMSYEQYF.

The chain employs TRBV6-5 and TRBJ1-2; D is possibly TRBD1 (6 bases). V gave up 2 bases and J gave up 5 bases, with 9 bases separating them. Germline lookup yields CDR1 MNHEY and CDR2 SVGAGI. CDR3 length: 13 residues. DNA of the CDR3: TGTGCCAGCAGTTACAGGGGGACTTATGGCTACACCTTC. Translating gives CASSYRGTYGYTF.

The V call is TRBV4-1, the J call TRBJ1-4, with TRBD1 matching 7 bases. This CDR3 comprises 14 residues. Germline-derived CDR1 and CDR2 are MGHRA and YSYEKL. V trimming: 6 bases; J trimming: 6 bases; junction bases outside the gene matches: 7. The CDR3 nucleotides are TGCGCCAGCAGGGACACAGGGGAGGATGAAAAACTGTTTTTT. It codes for CASRDTGEDEKLFF.

V and J are TRBV28 and TRBJ2-7, with D possibly TRBD2 on 5 matching bases. This CDR3 region has 16 residues. The germline V gene has CDR1 MDHEN and CDR2 SYDVKM. V was trimmed by 3 bases and J by 6 bases, leaving 21 bases between them. This CDR3 reads CASSLKRIYLWGEQYF. The CDR3 nucleotides are TGTGCCAGCAGTTTGAAGCGGATCTATCTTTGGGGCGAGCAGTACTTC.

The chain couples TRBV7-2 to TRBJ1-4; TRBD1 is a possible D gene (6 bases). The CDR3 covers 15 residues. The germline V gene encodes CDR1 SGHTA and CDR2 FQGNSA. Between the trimmed V and J ends, which lost 5 bases and 0 bases, there was a span of 10 bases. The CDR3 bases are TGTGCCAGCAGCATACAGGGCTCAACTAATGAAAAACTGTTTTTT. The encoded protein is CASSIQGSTNEKLFF.